This TCR beta chain stems from a study of graft-versus-host responses after intestinal transplantation. Whole-study findings and limits: Circulating GvH clone levels at their peak were associated with HvG declines (early post-transplant). Analysis identified GvH clones in recipient marrow, with some appearing first in ileum or blood.

As regards this clone: Its antigen is undetermined.

TCRdb's copy holds only in-frame clones and misses some; the assay was immunoSEQ multiplex PCR. The table shows over 7,500 clones, with over 70% occurring only once. Trimming pared 6 bases from V and 8 bases from J, leaving 20 bases between. This CDR3 is built from 15 residues. CDR1 and CDR2 (germline): LNHDA, SQIVND (reference sequence). Lamina propria and intraepithelial lymphocytes were released by processing graft tissue. The source was ileum tissue, collected nearly 480 days after intestinal transplantation. This chain joins TRBV19 and TRBJ1-3; D not resolved. The source is a human patient who received an intestinal transplant, so some T cells may come from the graft donor. CDR3 in amino acids: CASSLEPRHYDTIYF. The DNA for the CDR3 is TGTGCCAGTAGCCTTGAGCCCAGACATTATGACACCATATATTTT. The entire variable domain, with the rest obtained from reference TRBV19 and TRBJ1-3, is as follows: DGGITQSPKYLFRKEGQNVTLSCEQNLNHDAMYWYRQDPGQGLRLIYYSQIVNDFQKGDIAEGYSVSREKKESFPLTVTSAQKNPTAFYLCASSLEPRHYDTIYFGEGSWLTVV.